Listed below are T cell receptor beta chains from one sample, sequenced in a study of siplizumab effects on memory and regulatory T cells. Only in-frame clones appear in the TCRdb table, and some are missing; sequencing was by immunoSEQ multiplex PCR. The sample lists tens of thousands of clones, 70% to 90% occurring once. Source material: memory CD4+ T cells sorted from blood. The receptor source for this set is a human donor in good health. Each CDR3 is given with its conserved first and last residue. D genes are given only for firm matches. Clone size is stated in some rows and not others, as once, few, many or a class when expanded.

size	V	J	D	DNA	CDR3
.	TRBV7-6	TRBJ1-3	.	TGTGCCAGCAGCTTAGAACCCAGTGGAAACACCATATATTTT	CASSLEPSGNTIYF
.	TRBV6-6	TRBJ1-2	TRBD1	TGTGCCAGCAGTTACGGGACAGGGAAGGGCTACACCTTC	CASSYGTGKGYTF
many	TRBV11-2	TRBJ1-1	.	TGTGCCAGCAGCTTACAACTCTACACTGAAGCTTTCTTT	CASSLQLYTEAFF
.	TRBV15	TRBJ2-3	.	TGTGCCACCAGCAGCGGCGGGGTTAGCACAGATACGCAGTATTTT	CATSSGGVSTDTQYF
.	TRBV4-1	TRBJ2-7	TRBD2	TGCGCCAGCAGCCAAGGAGGGACTAGCGGGAGGGTAGGGTCCTACGAGCAGTACTTC	CASSQGGTSGRVGSYEQYF
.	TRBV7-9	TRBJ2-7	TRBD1	TGTGCCAGCAGCACGACAGGGGCCTCCTACGAGCAGTACTTC	CASSTTGASYEQYF
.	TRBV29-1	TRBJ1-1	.	TGCAGCTCGGTCCGGTTTTTGAACACTGAAGCTTTCTTT	CSSVRFLNTEAFF
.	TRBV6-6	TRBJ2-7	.	TGTGCCAGCAGTTACGAGTGGGGTCCCTACGAGCAGTACTTC	CASSYEWGPYEQYF
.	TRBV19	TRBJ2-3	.	TGTGCCAGTAGTTACGACACAGATACGCAGTATTTT	CASSYDTDTQYF
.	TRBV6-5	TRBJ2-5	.	TGTGCCAGCAGTTTTAATCCGCCGGGGACTCAAGAGACCCAGTACTTC	CASSFNPPGTQETQYF
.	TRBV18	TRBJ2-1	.	TGTGCCAGCTCACCCCCCGTGGCGCCCCGTGAGCAGTTCTTC	CASSPPVAPREQFF
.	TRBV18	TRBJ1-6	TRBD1	TGTGCCAGCTCACCTGACAGGGGGCTGGGTTCACCCCTCCACTTT	CASSPDRGLGSPLHF
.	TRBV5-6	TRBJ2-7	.	TGTGCCAGCAGCCCCCCGGCGGGGACCTACGAGCAGTACTTC	CASSPPAGTYEQYF
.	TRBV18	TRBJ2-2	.	TGTGCCAGCTCACCACCGATGGCAGTGAACACCGGGGAGCTGTTTTTT	CASSPPMAVNTGELFF
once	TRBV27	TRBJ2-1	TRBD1	TGTGCCAGCAGCACAGGGGATGGGTACAATGAGGAGTTCTTC	CASSTGDGYNEEFF
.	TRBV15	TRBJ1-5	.	TGTGCCACCAGCAGAGGTGGGGGCTCCCAGCCCCAGCATTTT	CATSRGGGSQPQHF
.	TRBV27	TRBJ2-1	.	TGTGCCAGCAGTTTTCAGGCGGGTGAGCAGTTCTTC	CASSFQAGEQFF
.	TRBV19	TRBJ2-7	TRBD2	TGTGCCAGTAGTATCAGTGAGGGAGGGCTGTTCGAGCAGTACTTC	CASSISEGGLFEQYF
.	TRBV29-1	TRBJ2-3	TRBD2	TGCAGCGTTGACGGGAGGGCCAGAAATACGCAGTATTTT	CSVDGRARNTQYF